This T cell receptor beta chain was recovered during a study of blood T cell repertoires in COVID-19. As for the study in general: From the United States, Italy and Spain came samples of acute and convalescent COVID-19. The cDNA or gDNA used as material had been derived from T cells, B-cell-depleted T cells, or PBMCs.

Per the original methods: Estimation of nucleated cell counts was performed using reference gene primer amplification. Sequencing was performed with immunoSEQ multiplex PCR; in TCRdb, only in-frame clones are kept and a portion is missing. V and J calls and clone size are as listed in that table; D and trimming were resolved from the DNA. The sample yields 150,000 or so clones, roughly 89% seen once. In this sample, this clone turned up once. The CDR3 loop spans 14 amino acids. V was pared by 0 bases and J by 9 bases, with 10 bases between. Germline assignment: CDR1 SGDLS and CDR2 YYNGEE. This clonotype was obtained from a woman aged 45-65 years with acute or convalescent COVID-19. This sequence joins TRBV9 and TRBJ1-6; D is ambiguous. The sample taken for sequencing was peripheral blood. CDR3 residues: CASSVDGGFSPLHF. In DNA, the CDR3 is TGTGCCAGCAGCGTAGATGGAGGGTTTTCACCCCTCCACTTT.